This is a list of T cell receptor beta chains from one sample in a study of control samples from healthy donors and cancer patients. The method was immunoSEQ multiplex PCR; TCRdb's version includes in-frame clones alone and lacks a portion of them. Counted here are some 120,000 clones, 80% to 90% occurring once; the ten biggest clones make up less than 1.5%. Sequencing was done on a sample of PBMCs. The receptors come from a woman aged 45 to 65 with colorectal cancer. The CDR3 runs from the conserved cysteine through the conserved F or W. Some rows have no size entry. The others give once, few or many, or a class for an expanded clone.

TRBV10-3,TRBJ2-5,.,CAISQGTSGVRETQYF
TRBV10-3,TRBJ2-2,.,CAITPRLAGADTGELFF
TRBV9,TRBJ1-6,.,CASSVDNRYSPLHF
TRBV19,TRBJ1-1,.,CASMGGFTEAFF
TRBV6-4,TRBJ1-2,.,CASSETIRDSRYF
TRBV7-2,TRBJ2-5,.,CASSTGLYQYF
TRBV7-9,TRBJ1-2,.,CASILDRGYGYTF
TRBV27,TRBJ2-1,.,CASSRNPGLAGDNEQFF
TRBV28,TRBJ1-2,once,CASSLVGILGDYGYTF
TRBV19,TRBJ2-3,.,CASSPSTGITDTQYF
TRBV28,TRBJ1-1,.,CASSGARNTEAFF
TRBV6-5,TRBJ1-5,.,CASNGPGQPQHF
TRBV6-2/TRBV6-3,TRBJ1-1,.,CASSYIRSIAEAFF
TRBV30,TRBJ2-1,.,CAWSRGTRLKGGTQFF
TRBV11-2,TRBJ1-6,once,CASSQDSPLHF
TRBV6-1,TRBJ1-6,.,CASSEGVSHHNSPLHF
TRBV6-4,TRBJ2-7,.,CASSALLGGTTYEQYF
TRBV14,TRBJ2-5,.,CASSPLTGVFQETQYF
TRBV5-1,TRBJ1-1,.,CASSLARGTNLQGTEAFF
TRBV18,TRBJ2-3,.,CASSPGLGNTDTQYF
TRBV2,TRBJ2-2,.,CASTAQRRTGELFF
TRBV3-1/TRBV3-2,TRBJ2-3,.,CASSQEDITDTQYF
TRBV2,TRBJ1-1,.,CATTDAENTEAFF
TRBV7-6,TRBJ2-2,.,CASSRGPGELFF
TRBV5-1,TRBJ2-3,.,CASSWQGATDTQYF
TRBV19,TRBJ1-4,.,CASSPLQDNEKLFF
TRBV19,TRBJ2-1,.,CASSSETSGGKGEQFF
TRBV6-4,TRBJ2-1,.,CASSDGAGGLDEQFF
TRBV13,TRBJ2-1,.,CASSNSGRALYNEQFF
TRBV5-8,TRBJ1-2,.,CASSLGTAWINGYTF
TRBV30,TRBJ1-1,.,CAWRGDRVGSEAFF
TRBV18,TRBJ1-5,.,CASSLSRTGGGQPQHF
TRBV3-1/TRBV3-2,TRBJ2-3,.,CASSQPGGRSGDTQYF
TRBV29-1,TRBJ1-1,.,CSVETPTVRKAFF
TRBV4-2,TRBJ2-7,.,CASSQDAGSYEQYF
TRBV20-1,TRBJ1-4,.,CSASKGAPNEKLFF
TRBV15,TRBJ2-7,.,CATSRGGTGAYEQYF
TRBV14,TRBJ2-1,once,CASGRLAGGGEQFF
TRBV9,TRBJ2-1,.,CASSETGTSGSYEQFF
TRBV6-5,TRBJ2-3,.,CATGTTVTDTQYF
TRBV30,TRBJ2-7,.,CAWSVVSYEQYF
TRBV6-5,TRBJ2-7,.,CASRIRDSEFYEQYF
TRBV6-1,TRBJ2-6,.,CASSDPRVTLSGANVLTF
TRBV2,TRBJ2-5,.,CASKPQETQYF
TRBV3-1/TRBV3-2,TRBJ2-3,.,CASSRGGWGTDTQYF
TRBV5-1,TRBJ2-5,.,CASSSLTAGAQETQYF
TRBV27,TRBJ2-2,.,CASSFSGNTGELFF
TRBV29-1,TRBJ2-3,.,CSVEELGLAGAGDTQYF
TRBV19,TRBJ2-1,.,CASTREAGGPNEQFF
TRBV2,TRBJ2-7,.,CASSEETGGEQYF
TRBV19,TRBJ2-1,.,CASAPGNELGSEQFF
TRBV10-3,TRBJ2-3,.,CATGDGLAGRLDTQYF
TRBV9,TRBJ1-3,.,CASSVTKSSGNTIYF